Described below is a single T cell receptor (beta chain) sequence and its context. This sample stems from a study of shared clonotypes between healthy human individuals. TCRdb's table, derived via immunoSEQ multiplex PCR, lists solely in-frame clones and lacks some. The profile shows some 490,000 clones, approximately 81% of them singletons. Genomic DNA, for the unsorted samples, came from 80 million to 100 million PBMCs. Specimen: PBMCs. The sequence was obtained from a woman aged 35 to 49 in good health. Some clones in this sample may be carry-over from other donors' samples.

This CDR3 reads CATSRDRGFQETQYF. The CDR3 nucleotides are TGTGCCACCAGCAGGGACAGGGGATTTCAAGAGACCCAGTACTTC. The chain links TRBV15 to TRBJ2-5, with TRBD1 matching 9 bases. Germline V gene sequence: CDR1 LNHNV, CDR2 YYDKDF (reference sequence). This CDR3 is 15 amino acids long. V lost 3 bases and J lost 2; bases outside the gene matches: 4.